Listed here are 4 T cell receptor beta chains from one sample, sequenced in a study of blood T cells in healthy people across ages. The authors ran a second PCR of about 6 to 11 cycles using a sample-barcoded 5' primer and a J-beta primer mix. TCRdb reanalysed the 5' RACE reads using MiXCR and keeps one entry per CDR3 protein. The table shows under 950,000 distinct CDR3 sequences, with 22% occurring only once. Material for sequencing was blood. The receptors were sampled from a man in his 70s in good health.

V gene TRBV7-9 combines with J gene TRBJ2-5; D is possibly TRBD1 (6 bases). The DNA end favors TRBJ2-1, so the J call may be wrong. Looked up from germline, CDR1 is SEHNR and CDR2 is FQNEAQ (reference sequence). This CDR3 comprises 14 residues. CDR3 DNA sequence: TGTGCCAGCAGCCAAGAACAGGGTAACAATGAGCAGTTCTTC. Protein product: CASSQEQGNNEQFF.

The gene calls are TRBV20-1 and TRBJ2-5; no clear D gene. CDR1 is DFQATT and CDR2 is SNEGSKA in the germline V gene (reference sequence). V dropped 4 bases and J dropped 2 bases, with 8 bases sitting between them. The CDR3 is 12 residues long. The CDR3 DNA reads TGCAGTGCTACCGACACGCAAGAGACCCAGTACTTC. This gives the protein CSATDTQETQYF.

The CDR3 DNA sequence: TGTGCCAGCAGCCCCGGGACAGGGTTCCAAGAGACCCAGTACTTC. Its protein product is CASSPGTGFQETQYF. This chain joins TRBV3-1 and TRBJ2-5; 9 bases line up with TRBD1. Unmatched junction bases numbered 4, after V lost 4 bases and J lost 1 base. This CDR3 spans 15 amino acids. The germline V gene encodes CDR1 LGHDT and CDR2 YNNKEL (reference sequence).

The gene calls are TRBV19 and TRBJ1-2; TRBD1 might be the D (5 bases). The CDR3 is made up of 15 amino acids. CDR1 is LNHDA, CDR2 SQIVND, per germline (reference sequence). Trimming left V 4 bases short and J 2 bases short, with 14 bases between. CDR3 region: CASSTPGTSNYGYTF. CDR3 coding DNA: TGTGCCAGTAGTACCCCCGGGACGTCAAACTATGGCTACACCTTC.